This record looks at one TCR beta chain sequence and its context. The sample holds one count of this clone. Its antigen remains unidentified. Per-base quality was not reported, and no clone a single base away is much larger than it. The sample belongs to a study of blood T cell repertoires in COVID-19 (TCRdb year 2020). Looking at the study overall: The collaborator samples originated in the United States, Italy and Spain and spanned the acute and convalescent phases of COVID-19. Where available, HLA class I and class II types were taken from metadata supplied by the sample provider and were not determined by assay-based typing. The samples were drawn from two sources: the first 160 participants of the ongoing ImmuneRACE study, and approximately 1,300 subjects contributed by 6 global collaborators. The material from the prospective study consisted of cDNA or gDNA derived from T cells, B-cell-depleted T cells, or PBMCs. Deeply sampled blood TCRbeta repertoires from subjects exposed to, actively infected with, or recovered from COVID-19 were included in the dataset. The repertoires were released in a freely available public database meant as a resource for research on the immune response to SARS-CoV-2. A de-identified subject ID, COVID-19 status, age in years and sex were almost always included in the sample metadata.

The immunoSEQ Assay, a bias-controlled multiplex PCR, was used to amplify TCRbeta CDR3 regions from genomic DNA. In the original analysis: The number of nucleated cells in each sample was estimated from the amplification of reference gene primers within the assay. Sequence reads were collapsed and filtered to measure the absolute abundance of every unique TCRbeta CDR3 rearrangement. For each sample, productive Simpson clonality was calculated as the square root of Simpson's diversity index across productive rearrangements. The table comes from immuneACCESS by way of TCRdb, which keeps in-frame sequences with V and J called. Part of the clones is missing from these tables; in studies checked, under half for an unresolved V gene and the rest for unknown reasons. V and J calls and clone size are given by that table; D and trimming were obtained from the DNA. Here the sample has some 200,000 clones; about 95% occur a single time. 0.7% to 0.8% of the sample is in the top ten clones.

One collaborating source in Seattle enrolled patients while the patients were actively infected and followed the patients over time throughout the course of disease. The collaborating institutions used their own protocols to collect whole blood in K2EDTA tubes. For TCRbeta analysis, collaborators shipped samples as frozen whole blood, isolated PBMCs, or DNA extracted from either of those sample types. Study-level results and caveats: The amount of clinical and demographic metadata varied by source and participant and was provided uncurated.

This receptor was obtained from a man aged 25 to 40 with COVID-19, enrolled during active disease. Sequences were obtained from peripheral blood.

The nucleotide sequence is TGTGCCAGCAGCCAGGATACCGGGACTAGCGGAGGGGATACGCAGTATTTT. The resulting protein is CASSQDTGTSGGDTQYF. The chain is made from TRBV3-1 (or the pseudogene TRBV3-2) and TRBJ2-3; 11 nucleotides in the junction match TRBD2. The germline V gene (reference sequence) specifies LGHDT as CDR1 and YNNKEL as CDR2. The CDR3, from cysteine to phenylalanine, totals 17 residues. The DNA shown is the 51-base CDR3, in frame from base 1. V has 3 bases trimmed and J has 6 bases trimmed; junction bases matching no gene number 11.